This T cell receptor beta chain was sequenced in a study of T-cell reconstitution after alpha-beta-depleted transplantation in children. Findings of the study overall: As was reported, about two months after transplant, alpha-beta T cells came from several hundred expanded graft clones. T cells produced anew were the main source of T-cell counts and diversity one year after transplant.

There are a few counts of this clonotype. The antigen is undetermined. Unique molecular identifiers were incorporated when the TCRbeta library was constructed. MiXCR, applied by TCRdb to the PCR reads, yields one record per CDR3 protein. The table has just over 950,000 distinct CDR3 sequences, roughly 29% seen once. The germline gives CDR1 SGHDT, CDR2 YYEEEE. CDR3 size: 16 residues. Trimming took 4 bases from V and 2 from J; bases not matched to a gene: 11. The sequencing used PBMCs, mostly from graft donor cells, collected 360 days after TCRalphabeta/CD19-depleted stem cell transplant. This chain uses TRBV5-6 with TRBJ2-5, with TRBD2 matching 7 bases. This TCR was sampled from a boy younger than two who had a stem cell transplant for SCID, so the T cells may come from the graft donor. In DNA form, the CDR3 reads TGTGCCAGCAGCCCGGGACTACCCAAGAGGCAAGAGACCCAGTACTTC. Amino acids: CASSPGLPKRQETQYF.